This is a list of T cell receptor beta chains from one sample in a study of post-analysis software for immune sequencing data. TCRdb passed the PCR reads through MiXCR, listing each CDR3 protein once. The sample has around 200,000 distinct CDR3 sequences; 29% are singletons. Source material: blood. These receptor sequences come from a girl aged 2-17 years with multiple sclerosis. Each CDR3 is given with its conserved first and last residue. D genes are given only for firm matches. Not every row has a clone size; where given, it reads once, few, many or a size class.

NA | NA | TRBJ1-2 | TRBV13 | TGTGTCAGCAGCTTAGGGGACGGTAACGGCTACACCTTC | CVSSLGDGNGYTF
NA | many | TRBJ2-3 | TRBV25-1 | TGTGCCAGCAGTGAATCACCCACAGATACGCAGTATTTT | CASSESPTDTQYF
NA | few | TRBJ2-7 | TRBV30 | TGTGCCTGGAGTGTACGCCGGGACGAGCAGTACTTC | CAWSVRRDEQYF
NA | many | TRBJ2-1 | TRBV5-6 | TGTGCCAGCAGCCGGGGGTCTACTACCTACAATGAGCAGTTCTTC | CASSRGSTTYNEQFF
TRBD2 | NA | TRBJ2-5 | TRBV2 | TGTGCCTGCAGTGAGCTAGCGGGAGGTGAGACCCAGTACTTC | CACSELAGGETQYF
NA | many | TRBJ2-1 | TRBV20-1 | TGCAGTGCTAGGCGAACCCCCTCCTACAATGAGCAGTTCTTC | CSARRTPSYNEQFF
NA | NA | TRBJ2-2 | TRBV30 | TGTGCCTGGAGTGTACGTCTCACCGGGGAGCTGTTTTTT | CAWSVRLTGELFF
NA | many | TRBJ2-7 | TRBV29-1 | TGCAGCGTAGGGACACCTTCAGCCGACGAGCAGTACTTC | CSVGTPSADEQYF
NA | few | TRBJ1-2 | TRBV12-5 | TGTGCTAGTGGTTTGGCTCCACAAGGTAGGGGCCTTGTTGGCTACACCTTC | CASGLAPQGRGLVGYTF
TRBD1 | few | TRBJ2-3 | TRBV18 | TGTGCCAGCTCGCCACGGGACAGATTCACAGATACGCAGTATTTT | CASSPRDRFTDTQYF
TRBD1 | NA | TRBJ2-2 | TRBV5-1 | TGCGCCAGCAGCAGCCGGGACAGGGCCACCGGGGAGCTGTTTTTT | CASSSRDRATGELFF
TRBD1 | NA | TRBJ1-1 | TRBV7-6 | TGTGCCAGCAGCCCCGACCCACAGGGGGCGGGGAACACTGAAGCTTTCTTT | CASSPDPQGAGNTEAFF
NA | many | TRBJ2-3 | TRBV13 | TGTGCCAGCAGCTTCACGGGGACAGATACGCAGTATTTT | CASSFTGTDTQYF
NA | many | TRBJ2-3 | TRBV29-1 | TGCAGCGTTGAAGATAGGGCGCGACTAGGAAAGAATACGCAGTATTTT | CSVEDRARLGKNTQYF
NA | few | TRBJ2-5 | TRBV18 | TGTGCCAGCTCACCCTCTGCTGAGAGAGAGACCCAGTACTTC | CASSPSAERETQYF
NA | many | TRBJ2-7 | TRBV28 | TGTGCCAGCAGTTCAGGAGGCAACACCTACGAGCAGTACTTC | CASSSGGNTYEQYF
NA | once | TRBJ2-3 | TRBV30 | TGTGCCTCACAAAGGGGCAGGGGAGATACGCAGTATTTT | CASQRGRGDTQYF
NA | few | TRBJ1-1 | TRBV5-5 | TGTGCCAGCAGCGTAGCCGGGGTGGGGACTGAAGCTTTCTTT | CASSVAGVGTEAFF
NA | many | TRBJ2-5 | TRBV2 | TGTGCCAGCAGAAAACAGGGAGAGCAGTACTTC | CASRKQGEQYF
TRBD1 | many | TRBJ2-7 | TRBV5-1 | TGCGCCAGCAGCCAAAGGACAGGGTCCTACGAGCAGTACTTC | CASSQRTGSYEQYF
NA | few | TRBJ2-2 | TRBV4-2 | TGTGCCAGCAGCCAAGATTGGGGGGACACCGGGGAGCTGTTTTTT | CASSQDWGDTGELFF
NA | many | TRBJ2-1 | TRBV13 | TGTGCCAGCAGCTTAAGTTCGGGGCTCTACAATGAGCAGTTCTTC | CASSLSSGLYNEQFF
NA | NA | TRBJ2-1 | TRBV27 | TGTGCCAGCAGACTGTTTCCCCCATCAGGGGACGGTCCAGACAATGAGCAGTTCTTC | CASRLFPPSGDGPDNEQFF
NA | many | TRBJ2-5 | TRBV18 | TGTGCCAGCTCACCGGGGAGCCAAGAGACCCAGTACTTC | CASSPGSQETQYF
NA | many | TRBJ1-1 | TRBV6-1 | TGTGCCAGCAGTGCCGGGGTGAACACTGAAGCTTTCTTT | CASSAGVNTEAFF
NA | NA | TRBJ1-1 | TRBV7-2 | TGTGCCAGCAGCTTAGTGGTGTTTGGGAATACTGAAGCTTTCTTT | CASSLVVFGNTEAFF
NA | NA | TRBJ2-1 | TRBV29-1 | TGCAGCGGGGAAGTGCGGTCTAATGAGCAGTTCTTC | CSGEVRSNEQFF
NA | few | TRBJ2-7 | TRBV11-1 | TGTGCCAGCAGCTTATCCCTGTACGAGCAGTACTTC | CASSLSLYEQYF
NA | NA | TRBJ2-1 | TRBV20-1 | TGCAGTGCTAGAGATCCTCTTCCAGGGGTCGGGGGCTTTTATGAGCAGTTCTTC | CSARDPLPGVGGFYEQFF
NA | few | TRBJ1-1 | TRBV6-1 | TGTGCCAGCAGTGCGGGGGGGCGCGCAGCTTTCTTT | CASSAGGRAAFF
TRBD2 | many | TRBJ2-3 | TRBV4-2 | TGTGCCAGCAGCTCTCGGACTAGCGGGGGCTCAGCAGATACGCAGTATTTT | CASSSRTSGGSADTQYF
NA | NA | TRBJ1-3 | TRBV20-1 | TGCAGTGCGCCAGTGGGGGCTGGAAACACCATATATTTT | CSAPVGAGNTIYF
TRBD1 | many | TRBJ1-5 | TRBV29-1 | TGCAGCGTGGACCTGACAGGGGAGAATCAGCCCCAGCATTTT | CSVDLTGENQPQHF
NA | few | TRBJ1-1 | TRBV4-1 | TGCGCCAGCAGCCAAGAGATCTGGAGGTCCGGGAGCACTGAAGCTTTCTTT | CASSQEIWRSGSTEAFF
NA | many | TRBJ2-1 | TRBV4-2 | TGTGCCAGCAGCCAAGATCTGGGGTTGGGGGGAGTATACAATGAGCAGTTCTTC | CASSQDLGLGGVYNEQFF
TRBD2 | NA | TRBJ2-4 | TRBV6-5 | TGTGCCACCCAAGGACTAGCGGGGGGGAAAAACATTCAGTACTTC | CATQGLAGGKNIQYF
NA | many | TRBJ2-1 | TRBV6-4 | TGTGCCAGCAGTGCAGGGCCGACGGATGAGCAGTTCTTC | CASSAGPTDEQFF
NA | NA | TRBJ1-1 | TRBV10-3 | TGTGTCATCACCCCCGGGGGCTGGGACACTGAAGCTTTCTTT | CVITPGGWDTEAFF
TRBD2 | NA | TRBJ2-5 | TRBV6-5 | TGTGCCAGCAGTTACTCGGGACTAGCGGGCCAAGAGACCCAGTACTTC | CASSYSGLAGQETQYF
NA | many | TRBJ2-7 | TRBV29-1 | TGCAGCGTTGAGATCCCAGGGGTAGTATCCTACGAGCAGTACTTC | CSVEIPGVVSYEQYF